These 21 T cell receptor beta chains were all obtained from the same sample, sequenced in a study of blood T cell repertoires in COVID-19. The assay was immunoSEQ multiplex PCR, and TCRdb's table has in-frame clones only and misses some. The sample comprises approximately 360,000 clones, roughly 86% of which are singletons, and approximately 1.9% rests with the top ten. Sequenced: PBMCs or T cells enriched from blood (not recorded which). The origin of the receptors is a man in his forties in a cohort exposed to, infected with or recovered from COVID-19 (not recorded which).

V is TRBV6-1 and J is TRBJ1-1; D possibly corresponds to TRBD1 (6 bases). Trimming removed 4 bases at V and 0 bases at J, with 15 bases between. Germline V gives CDR1 MNHNS, CDR2 SASEGT. This CDR3 region has 16 residues. The CDR3 loop is CASSGSLRGMNTEAFF. The CDR3 nucleotides are TGTGCCAGCAGTGGGAGTCTCAGGGGAATGAACACTGAAGCTTTCTTT.

The V call is TRBV11-1, the J call TRBJ2-3; the match to TRBD2 covers 10 bases. Trimming cost V 5 bases and J 4 bases; bases outside gene matches: 6. CDR1 is SGHAT and CDR2 is FQDESV in the germline V gene (reference sequence). CDR3 length: 15 residues. The CDR3 loop reads CASSPAAGGADTQYF. CDR3 nucleotides: TGTGCCAGCAGCCCAGCAGCGGGGGGGGCAGATACGCAGTATTTT.

V gene TRBV10-1 combines with J gene TRBJ2-2, with D perhaps TRBD1 (5 bases). This CDR3 has 13 residues. Germline V gene data show CDR1 as WNHNN and CDR2 as SYGVQD (reference sequence). Trimming removed 3 bases from V and 8 bases from J, with 10 bases in between. As DNA, the CDR3 is TGCGCCAGCAGTGACCCAGGGTATGGGGAGCTGTTTTTT. Translating it yields CASSDPGYGELFF.

The DNA for the CDR3 is TGTGCCAGCAGTAAAGGGGTCGAGCAGTACTTC. Translation: CASSKGVEQYF. J is TRBJ2-7 and V is TRBV3-1 (or the pseudogene TRBV3-2), with TRBD1 as a possible D gene (5 bases). Germline-derived CDR1 and CDR2 are LGHDT and YNNKEL (reference sequence). The CDR3 loop spans 11 amino acids. Deletions cut 6 bases from V and 6 bases from J, with 9 bases between.

The rearrangement links TRBV28 to TRBJ1-4; D unclear. V was trimmed by 7 bases and J by 8 bases, leaving 14 bases between them. Germline CDR1 and CDR2: MDHEN and SYDVKM. The CDR3 loop spans 13 amino acids. In nucleotides, the CDR3 is TGTGCCAGCACCTCAACGGAACAGGAAAAACTGTTTTTT. This gives the protein CASTSTEQEKLFF.

This clone is a singleton in its sample. The chain couples TRBV5-1 to TRBJ1-1, with a tentative D call TRBD1 (5 bases). Germline V gene lookup returns CDR1 SGHRS and CDR2 YFSETQ. There are 17 residues in the CDR3. Trimming removed 4 bases from V and 0 bases from J, with 19 bases in between. This chain's CDR3 is CASSIGQVRSMNTEAFF. In DNA form, the CDR3 reads TGCGCCAGCAGCATCGGACAAGTGCGCTCTATGAACACTGAAGCTTTCTTT.

The V and J genes are TRBV2 and TRBJ1-6; 8 nucleotides agree with TRBD1. Germline V gene sequence: CDR1 SNHLY, CDR2 FYNNEI. This CDR3 spans 14 amino acids. J gave up 9 bases and V 2 bases, and 3 bases lay outside the gene matches. CDR3 residues: CASSEQGAISPLHF. CDR3 DNA: TGTGCCAGCAGTGAACAGGGGGCGATTTCACCCCTCCACTTT.

The rearrangement links TRBV6-1 to TRBJ1-5; the D gene is possibly TRBD1 (6 bases). The CDR3 has 15 residues. Per germline, CDR1 MNHNS and CDR2 SASEGT. V gave up 0 bases and J gave up 7 bases, with 13 bases separating them. The CDR3 DNA sequence: TGTGCCAGCAGTGAAGCGGTGGCAGGGGCCCAGCCCCAGCATTTT. This translates into CASSEAVAGAQPQHF.

This sequence joins TRBV6-2 or TRBV6-3 and TRBJ1-1; D gene ambiguous. Trimming took 2 bases from V and 2 from J, leaving 6 bases between them. This CDR3 has 13 residues. Per the germline V gene, CDR1 is MNHEY and CDR2 is SVGEGT. The CDR3: CASSYGRNTEAFF. The CDR3 nucleotides are TGTGCCAGCAGTTACGGGAGAAACACTGAAGCTTTCTTT.

V gene TRBV5-6 combines with J gene TRBJ2-7, with TRBD1 identical over 9 bases. This CDR3 contains 13 residues. V gave up 3 bases and J gave up 7 bases; unmatched junction bases: 5. The V gene's germline CDR1 is SGHDT and CDR2 YYEEEE. CDR3 amino acids: CASSWGQGEEQYF. CDR3 DNA sequence: TGTGCCAGCAGCTGGGGACAGGGTGAGGAGCAGTACTTC.

The rearrangement joins TRBV5-1 to TRBJ2-7; D is unclear. V lost 0 bases to trimming and J lost 0 bases, with 7 bases between them. Germline V gene data show CDR1 as SGHRS and CDR2 as YFSETQ. The CDR3 contains 14 residues. The CDR3 here is CASSLVANSYEQYF. The DNA of the CDR3 is TGCGCCAGCAGCTTGGTGGCCAACTCCTACGAGCAGTACTTC.

The chain links TRBV11-2 to TRBJ2-1; 9 nucleotides line up with TRBD2. J gave up 4 bases and V 5 bases, and 9 bases lay outside the gene matches. This CDR3 is built from 16 residues. Germline V gene data show CDR1 as SGHAT and CDR2 as FQNNGV. CDR3 coding DNA: TGTGCCAGCAGCATTAGCCCCACTAGCGGGTACAATGAGCAGTTCTTC. Its translation is CASSISPTSGYNEQFF.

The chain combines TRBV10-3 with TRBJ2-7, with a possible D match to TRBD1 (6 bases). Germline CDR1 ENHRY, CDR2 SYGVKD. This CDR3 has 14 amino acids. The V gene lost 3 bases and the J gene lost 4 bases, with 13 bases spanning the gap. CDR3 in amino acids: CAISDSGQGYEQYF. The CDR3 DNA sequence: TGTGCCATCAGTGACTCAGGTCAGGGGTACGAGCAGTACTTC.

The V gene is TRBV9, the J gene TRBJ2-2; 9 nucleotides agree with TRBD2. This CDR3 contains 15 residues. Germline V gene data show CDR1 as SGDLS and CDR2 as YYNGEE. The trim removed 1 base at V and 4 bases at J, leaving 2 bases unmatched. CDR3 loop: CASSVRREGTGELFF. The CDR3, as DNA: TGTGCCAGCAGCGTAAGGCGGGAGGGCACCGGGGAGCTGTTTTTT.

This clone was picked up one time. V and J are TRBV9 and TRBJ2-1, with D possibly matching TRBD2 (6 bases). The germline CDR1 and CDR2 sequences are SGDLS and YYNGEE. The CDR3 is 15 amino acids. Trimming cost V 5 bases and J 3 bases, with 15 bases left between them. CDR3: CASRPTGTGYNEQFF. CDR3 DNA: TGTGCCAGCAGACCAACCGGGACTGGCTACAATGAGCAGTTCTTC. Complete variable domain (other parts from reference TRBV9 and TRBJ2-1): DSGVTQTPKHLITATGQRVTLRCSPRSGDLSVYWYQQSLDQGLQFLIQYYNGEERAKGNILERFSAQQFPDLHSELNLSSLELGDSALYFCASRPTGTGYNEQFFGPGTRLTVL.

The chain has TRBV18 and TRBJ2-5; D gene unclear. Germline loops: CDR1 KGHSH, CDR2 LQKENI. The CDR3 spans 13 residues. The V gene lost 3 bases and the J gene lost 4 bases, with 9 bases spanning the gap. CDR3: CASSPSERETQYF. In DNA form, the CDR3 reads TGTGCCAGCTCACCGAGTGAAAGAGAGACCCAGTACTTC.

This sequence joins TRBV3-1 (or the pseudogene TRBV3-2) and TRBJ1-4; D is uncertain. The CDR3 runs to 17 residues. V gave up 3 bases and J gave up 4 bases, with 18 bases separating them. CDR1 and CDR2 from the germline V gene are LGHDT and YNNKEL (reference sequence). CDR3 amino acids: CASSHRRSNTGNEKLFF. DNA for the CDR3: TGTGCCAGCAGCCACCGTCGGAGCAACACCGGTAATGAAAAACTGTTTTTT.

The chain is built from TRBV24-1 and TRBJ2-7, with 9 bases that match TRBD1. The CDR3 is 15 amino acids. The germline V gene has CDR1 KGHDR and CDR2 SFDVKD. V dropped 2 bases and J dropped 7; count of bases not matched to a gene: 8. In DNA form, the CDR3 reads TGTGCCACCAGTGATTCCGGGACAGGGAGGGAAGAGCAGTACTTC. It codes for CATSDSGTGREEQYF.

Comment on this clone: A junction boundary mismatches the germline segment, possibly from a read error. The chain employs TRBV6-1 and TRBJ2-7; D is undetermined. CDR1 is MNHNS and CDR2 is SASEGT in the germline V gene. The CDR3 runs 14 residues. DNA of the CDR3: TGTGCCAGCAGTGAAGGCAGGTTCTCCCACGAGCAGTACTTC. Translation: CASSEGRFSHEQYF.

The rearrangement links TRBV18 to TRBJ1-5, with 7 bases that match TRBD1. The germline V gene encodes CDR1 KGHSH and CDR2 LQKENI. The CDR3 loop spans 16 amino acids. J lost 2 bases, V lost 4 bases, and 8 bases had no gene match. The CDR3 is CASSLLRQGGNQPQHF. DNA for the CDR3: TGTGCCAGCTCACTACTCAGACAGGGCGGCAATCAGCCCCAGCATTTT.

This chain connects TRBV30 to TRBJ1-6, with a tentative D call TRBD1 (6 bases). V lost 3 bases to trimming and J lost 8 bases, with 20 bases between them. The CDR3 covers 16 residues. The V gene's germline CDR1 is GTSNPN and CDR2 SVGIG (reference sequence). CDR3 sequence: CAWSDQRRGAYSPLHF. CDR3 bases: TGTGCCTGGAGCGACCAACGGCGGGGGGCGTATTCACCCCTCCACTTT. The whole variable domain, remainder taken from reference TRBV30 and TRBJ1-6, is SQTIHQWPATLVQPVGSPLSLECTVEGTSNPNLYWYRQAAGRGLQLLFYSVGIGQISSEVPQNLSASRPQDRQFILSSKKLLLSDSGFYLCAWSDQRRGAYSPLHFGNGTRLTVT.